This T cell receptor beta chain was sequenced in a study of cytomegalovirus exposure and HLA in healthy donors. Study observations and caveats: Equally common other TCR beta chains were less clonally expanded than HLA-associated ones, a later analysis found.

As concerns this clone: The target antigen is unknown.

From germline, CDR1 is MNHNY and CDR2 SVGAGI (reference sequence). The ends lost 5 bases at V and 0 bases at J; junction bases unmatched: 7. CDR3 length equals 16 residues. With 60 Vbeta and 13 Jbeta primers, the PCR was carried out. Profiling relied on immunoSEQ multiplex PCR, and the TCRdb table lists in-frame clones only, not all of them. Seen here are about 93,000 clones, 82% observed once, and the top ten hold approximately 3.8%. The receptor comes from a man aged 45-65 years in good health and CMV-seronegative. Sequencing was carried out using PBMCs. J is TRBJ1-3 and V is TRBV6-6; 7 positions match TRBD1. The DNA of the CDR3 is TGTGCCAGCAGTCCGACAGGGATGGGCTCTGGAAACACCATATATTTT. It translates to CASSPTGMGSGNTIYF.